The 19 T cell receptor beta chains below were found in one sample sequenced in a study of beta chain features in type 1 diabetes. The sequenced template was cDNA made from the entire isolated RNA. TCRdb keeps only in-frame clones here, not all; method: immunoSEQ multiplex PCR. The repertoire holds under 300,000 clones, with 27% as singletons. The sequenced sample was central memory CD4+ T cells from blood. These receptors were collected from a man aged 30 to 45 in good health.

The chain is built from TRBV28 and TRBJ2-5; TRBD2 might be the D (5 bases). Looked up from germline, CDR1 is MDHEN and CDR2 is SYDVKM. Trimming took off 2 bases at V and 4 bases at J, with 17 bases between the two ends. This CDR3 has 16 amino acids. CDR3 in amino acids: CASSLHIGREGETQYF. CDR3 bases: TGTGCCAGCAGTTTACACATAGGGAGAGAGGGAGAGACCCAGTACTTC. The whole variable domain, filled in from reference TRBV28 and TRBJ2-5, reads DVKVTQSSRYLVKRTGEKVFLECVQDMDHENMFWYRQDPGLGLRLIYFSYDVKMKEKGDIPEGYSVSREKKERFSLILESASTNQTSMYLCASSLHIGREGETQYFGPGTRLLVL.

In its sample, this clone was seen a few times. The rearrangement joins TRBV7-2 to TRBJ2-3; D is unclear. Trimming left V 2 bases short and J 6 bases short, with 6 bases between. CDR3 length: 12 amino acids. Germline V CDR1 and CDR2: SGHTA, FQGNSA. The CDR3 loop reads CASSLPADTQYF. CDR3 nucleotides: TGTGCCAGCAGCTTACCGGCGGATACGCAGTATTTT.

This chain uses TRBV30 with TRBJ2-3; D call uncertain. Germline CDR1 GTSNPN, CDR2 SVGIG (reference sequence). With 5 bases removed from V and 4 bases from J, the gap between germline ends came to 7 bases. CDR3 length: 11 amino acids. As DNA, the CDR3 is TGTGCCTGGGATGTGGCAGATACGCAGTATTTT. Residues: CAWDVADTQYF.

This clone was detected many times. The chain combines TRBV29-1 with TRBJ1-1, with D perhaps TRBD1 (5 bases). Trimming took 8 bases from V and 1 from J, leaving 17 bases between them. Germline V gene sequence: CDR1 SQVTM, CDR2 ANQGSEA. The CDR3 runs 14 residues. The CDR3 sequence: CSSRPTDQNTEAFF. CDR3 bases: TGCAGCTCCCGACCGACAGACCAGAACACTGAAGCTTTCTTT. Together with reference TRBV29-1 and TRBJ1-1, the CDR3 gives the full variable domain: SAVISQKPSRDICQRGTSLTIQCQVDSQVTMMFWYRQQPGQSLTLIATANQGSEATYESGFVIDKFPISRPNLTFSTLTVSNMSPEDSSIYLCSSRPTDQNTEAFFGQGTRLTVV.

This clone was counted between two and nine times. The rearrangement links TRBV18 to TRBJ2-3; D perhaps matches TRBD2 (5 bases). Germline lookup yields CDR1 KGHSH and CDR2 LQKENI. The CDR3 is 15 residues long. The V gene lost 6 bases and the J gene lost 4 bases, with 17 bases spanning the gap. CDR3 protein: CASSRGSPRADTQYF. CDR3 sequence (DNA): TGTGCCAGCTCCCGAGGGAGCCCACGGGCAGATACGCAGTATTTT. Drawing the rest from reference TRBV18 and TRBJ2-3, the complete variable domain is NAGVMQNPRHLVRRRGQEARLRCSPMKGHSHVYWYRQLPEEGLKFMVYLQKENIIDESGMPKERFSAEFPKEGPSILRIQQVVRGDSAAYFCASSRGSPRADTQYFGPGTRLTVL.

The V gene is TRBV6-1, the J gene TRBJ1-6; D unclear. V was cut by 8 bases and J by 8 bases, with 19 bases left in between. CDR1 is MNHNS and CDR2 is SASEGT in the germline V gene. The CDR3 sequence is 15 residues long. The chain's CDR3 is CASEGRRLRDSPLHF. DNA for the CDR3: TGTGCCAGCGAAGGACGGAGGCTCCGAGATTCACCCCTCCACTTT.

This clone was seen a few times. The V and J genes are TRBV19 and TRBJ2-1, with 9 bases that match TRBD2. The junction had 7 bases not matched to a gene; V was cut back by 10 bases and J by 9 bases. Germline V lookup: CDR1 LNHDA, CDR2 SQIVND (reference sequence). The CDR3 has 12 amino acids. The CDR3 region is CATQREAGEQFF. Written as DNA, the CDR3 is TGTGCCACCCAGCGGGAGGCTGGTGAGCAGTTCTTC.

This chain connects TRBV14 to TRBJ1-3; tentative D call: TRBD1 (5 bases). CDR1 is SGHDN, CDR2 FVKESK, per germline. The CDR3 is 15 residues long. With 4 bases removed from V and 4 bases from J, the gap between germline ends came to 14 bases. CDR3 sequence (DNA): TGTGCCAGCAGCCTGCCGGGACGGACAGGAAACACCATATATTTT. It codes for CASSLPGRTGNTIYF.

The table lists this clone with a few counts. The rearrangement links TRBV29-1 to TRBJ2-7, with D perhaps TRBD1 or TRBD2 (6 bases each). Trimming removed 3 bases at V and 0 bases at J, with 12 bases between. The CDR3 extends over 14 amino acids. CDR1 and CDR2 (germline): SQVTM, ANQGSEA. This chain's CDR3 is CSVESGASSYEQYF. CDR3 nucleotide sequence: TGCAGCGTTGAGTCGGGGGCCAGCTCCTACGAGCAGTACTTC.

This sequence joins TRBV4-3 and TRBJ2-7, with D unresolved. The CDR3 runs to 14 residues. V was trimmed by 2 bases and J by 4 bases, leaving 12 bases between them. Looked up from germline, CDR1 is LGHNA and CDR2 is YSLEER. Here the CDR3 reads CASSQRYLGYEQYF. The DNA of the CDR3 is TGCGCCAGCAGCCAACGGTACCTGGGGTACGAGCAGTACTTC.

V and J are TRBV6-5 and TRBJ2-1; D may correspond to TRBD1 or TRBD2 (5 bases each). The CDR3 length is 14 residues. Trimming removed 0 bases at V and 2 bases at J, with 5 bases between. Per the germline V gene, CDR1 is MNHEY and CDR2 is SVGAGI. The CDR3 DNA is TGTGCCAGCAGTTACTCGGGGGCCTACAATGAGCAGTTCTTC. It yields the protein CASSYSGAYNEQFF.

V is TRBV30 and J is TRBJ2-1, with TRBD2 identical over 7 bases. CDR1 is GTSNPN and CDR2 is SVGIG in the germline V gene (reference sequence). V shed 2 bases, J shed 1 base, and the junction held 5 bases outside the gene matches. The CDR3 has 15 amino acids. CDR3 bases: TGTGCCTGGAGTTTTGGACTAGGATCCTACAATGAGCAGTTCTTC. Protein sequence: CAWSFGLGSYNEQFF.

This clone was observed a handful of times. In nucleotides, the CDR3 is TGTGCCAGCAGTGTCGCGACTAGCGACGTTTTGCAGTATTTT. It yields the protein CASSVATSDVLQYF. This chain uses TRBV6-1 with TRBJ2-3; 8 positions agree with TRBD2. Losses at the gene ends were 4 bases for V and 11 bases for J; bases not matched to a gene: 11. This CDR3 comprises 14 residues. CDR1 and CDR2 from the germline V gene are MNHNS and SASEGT.

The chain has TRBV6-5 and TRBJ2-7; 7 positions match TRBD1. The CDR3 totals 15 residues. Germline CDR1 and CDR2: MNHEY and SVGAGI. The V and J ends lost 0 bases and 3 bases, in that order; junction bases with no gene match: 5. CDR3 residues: CASSYSIGGGYEQYF. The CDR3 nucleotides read TGTGCCAGCAGTTACTCGATAGGGGGCGGCTACGAGCAGTACTTC.

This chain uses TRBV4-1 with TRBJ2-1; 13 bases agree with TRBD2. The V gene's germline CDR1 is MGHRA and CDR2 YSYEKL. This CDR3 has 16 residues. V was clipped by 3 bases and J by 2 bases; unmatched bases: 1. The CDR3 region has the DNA TGCGCCAGCAGCCAGGGACTAGCGGGAACCTACAATGAGCAGTTCTTC. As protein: CASSQGLAGTYNEQFF.

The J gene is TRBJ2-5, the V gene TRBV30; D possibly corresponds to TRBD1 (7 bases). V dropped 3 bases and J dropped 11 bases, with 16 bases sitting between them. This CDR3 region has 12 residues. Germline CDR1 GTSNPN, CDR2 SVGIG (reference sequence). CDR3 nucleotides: TGTGCCTGGAGCGGGACTCGGGGACAGCAGTACTTC. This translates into CAWSGTRGQQYF.

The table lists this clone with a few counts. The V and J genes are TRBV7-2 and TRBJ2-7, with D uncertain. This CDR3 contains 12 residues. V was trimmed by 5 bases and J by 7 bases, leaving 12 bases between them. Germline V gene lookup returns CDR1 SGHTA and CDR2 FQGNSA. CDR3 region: CASSLNLGEQYF. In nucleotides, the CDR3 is TGTGCCAGCAGCCTGAACCTGGGGGAGCAGTACTTC.

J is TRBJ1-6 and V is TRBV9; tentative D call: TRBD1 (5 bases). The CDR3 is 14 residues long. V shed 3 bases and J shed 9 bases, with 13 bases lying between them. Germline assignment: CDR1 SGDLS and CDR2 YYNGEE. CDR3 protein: CASSDGRGGSPLHF. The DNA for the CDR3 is TGTGCCAGCAGCGACGGACGGGGCGGTTCACCCCTCCACTTT.

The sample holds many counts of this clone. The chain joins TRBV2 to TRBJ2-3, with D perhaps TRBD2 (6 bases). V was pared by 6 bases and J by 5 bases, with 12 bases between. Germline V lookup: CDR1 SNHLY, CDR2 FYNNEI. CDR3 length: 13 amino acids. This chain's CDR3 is CASSKDGRDTQYF. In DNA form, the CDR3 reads TGTGCCAGCAGCAAAGACGGGAGAGATACGCAGTATTTT. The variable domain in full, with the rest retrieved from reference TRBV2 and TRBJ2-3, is EPEVTQTPSHQVTQMGQEVILRCVPISNHLYFYWYRQILGQKVEFLVSFYNNEISEKSEIFDDQFSVERPDGSNFTLKIRSTKLEDSAMYFCASSKDGRDTQYFGPGTRLTVL.